These 28 T cell receptor beta chains were sequenced from one sample in a study of spatial heterogeneity in lung cancer. The time point: sample taken at primary tumor resection. Unsorted samples of tumor, nontumor lung or frozen PBMC had their whole RNA sequenced. TCRdb redid the calling of the 5' RACE reads with MiXCR, one entry per CDR3 protein. In the table there are around 2,700 distinct CDR3 sequences, 8.5% of which are singletons. The specimen comprised normal lung tissue next to the tumor, sampled at surgery. Every receptor here comes from a male donor with early-stage non-small cell lung cancer.

Regarding this clonotype: This beta chain is a stray read from a library made for alpha chains; its abundance is not meaningful. The chain joins TRBV2 to TRBJ2-5; D remains unclear. This CDR3 spans 14 amino acids. Trimming pared 2 bases from V and 0 bases from J, leaving 7 bases between. Germline V gives CDR1 SNHLY, CDR2 FYNNEI. CDR3 sequence reads: CASSERGHQETQYF. CDR3 nucleotides: TGTGCCAGCAGTGAACGCGGTCACCAAGAGACCCAGTACTTC.

This clonotype was seen many times. This beta chain is off target for a library built for alpha chains, so its abundance means little. The chain links TRBV20-1 to TRBJ2-3, with D uncertain. The germline V and J ends were trimmed by 7 bases and 6 bases, with 11 bases remaining between them. Germline CDR1 is DFQATT and CDR2 is SNEGSKA (reference sequence). The CDR3 sequence is 11 residues long. Here the CDR3 reads CSGDTEDTQYF. The DNA for the CDR3 is TGCAGTGGTGATACGGAGGATACGCAGTATTTT.

This clonotype was counted many times. This beta chain is a stray sequence in a library constructed for alpha chains; its clone size is not meaningful. This rearrangement joins TRBV6-6 to TRBJ2-5, with 8 nucleotides matching TRBD2. Germline lookup yields CDR1 MNHNY and CDR2 SVGAGI (reference sequence). The V segment lost 6 bases and the J segment 5 bases; nucleotides outside the gene matches: 11. This CDR3 contains 15 residues. The chain's CDR3 is CASRRRMAGGETQYF. The CDR3 DNA reads TGTGCCAGCAGGCGCCGGATGGCGGGAGGTGAGACCCAGTACTTC.

This clonotype was counted ten times or more. For a library built for alpha chains, this beta chain is a stray read; little rests on its size. The chain carries TRBV5-5 and TRBJ2-7; perhaps TRBD1 as D (6 bases). V lost 0 bases and J lost 3, with 13 bases in between. The CDR3 consists of 15 residues. CDR1 is SGHKS, CDR2 YYEKEE, per germline (reference sequence). For the CDR3, the DNA is TGTGCCAGCAGCTTGGAACAGGGCAAGGGCTACGAGCAGTACTTC. This sequence encodes CASSLEQGKGYEQYF.

This clonotype is medium-sized within its sample. Within a library made for alpha chains, this beta chain is off target, and its count is uninformative. The chain employs TRBV7-9 and TRBJ2-1, with D perhaps TRBD2 (6 bases). The CDR3 loop spans 14 amino acids. V was cut by 5 bases and J by 2 bases, with 10 bases left in between. Germline assignment: CDR1 SEHNR and CDR2 FQNEAQ (reference sequence). The CDR3 here is CASSRGTAYNEQFF. The CDR3 DNA is TGTGCCAGCAGCCGGGGGACGGCCTACAATGAGCAGTTCTTC.

The sample holds many counts of this clonotype. This beta chain is off target for a library built for alpha chains, so its abundance means little. The chain recombines TRBV7-9 with TRBJ2-1, with a tentative D call TRBD1 (5 bases). Trimming pared 5 bases from V and 9 bases from J, leaving 23 bases between. The CDR3 spans 16 residues. CDR1 and CDR2 from the germline V gene are SEHNR and FQNEAQ (reference sequence). The DNA for the CDR3 is TGTGCCAGCAGCCCCTCAGGGCAGGGCCTCGGCGGTGAGCAGTTCTTC. It specifies CASSPSGQGLGGEQFF. Full variable domain (remainder filled in from reference TRBV7-9 and TRBJ2-1): DTGVSQNPRHKITKRGQNVTFRCDPISEHNRLYWYRQTLGQGPEFLTYFQNEAQLEKSRLLSDRFSAERPKGSFSTLEIQRTEQGDSAMYLCASSPSGQGLGGEQFFGPGTRLTVL.

This clonotype is categorized as medium-sized. This beta chain is off target for a library built for alpha chains, so its abundance means little. The chain links TRBV25-1 to TRBJ1-2, with D unclear. The germline gives CDR1 MGHDK, CDR2 SYGVNS. CDR3 length: 14 amino acids. DNA of the CDR3: TGTGCTTCCTTTGAAGCGGGTTCCAACTATGGCTACACCTTC. This gives the protein CASFEAGSNYGYTF.

This clonotype is labeled as medium-sized. Because this beta chain is a stray read in a library intended to capture alpha chains, its abundance should not be given much weight. The gene calls are TRBV15 and TRBJ1-3; the D gene is possibly TRBD1 (6 bases). V was clipped by 5 bases and J by 0 bases, with 14 bases between them. This CDR3 spans 16 amino acids. From germline, CDR1 is LNHNV and CDR2 YYDKDF (reference sequence). The CDR3 DNA reads TGTGCCACCAGCCGCCGACAGGTCAGCTCTGGAAACACCATATATTTT. It translates to CATSRRQVSSGNTIYF. Combining the CDR3 with reference TRBV15 and TRBJ1-3 gives the whole variable domain DAMVIQNPRYQVTQFGKPVTLSCSQTLNHNVMYWYQQKSSQAPKLLFHYYDKDFNNEADTPDNFQSRRPNTSFCFLDIRSPGLGDTAMYLCATSRRQVSSGNTIYFGEGSWLTVV.

By share of the sample, this clonotype is medium-sized (0.01 to 0.1%). This beta chain appears as a stray read in a library generated for alpha chains; its size is not informative. This chain joins TRBV20-1 and TRBJ1-2, with 7 bases lining up with TRBD1. Germline CDR1 reads DFQATT; CDR2 reads SNEGSKA (reference sequence). J was trimmed by 3 bases and V by 6 bases; bases with no gene match: 10. The CDR3 has 14 amino acids. CDR3 DNA: TGCAGTGCCGATCAGACAGGGTTAGACTATGGCTACACCTTC. It is translated as CSADQTGLDYGYTF.

This clonotype was counted at least ten times. In a library made to pick up alpha chains, this beta chain is a stray read with a size that means little. J is TRBJ2-1 and V is TRBV3-1, with 9 bases lining up with TRBD2. The CDR3 runs to 14 residues. With 4 bases clipped from V and 5 bases from J, the junction kept 3 bases outside the gene matches. Looked up from germline, CDR1 is LGHDT and CDR2 is YNNKEL (reference sequence). The CDR3 DNA follows: TGTGCCAGCAGCCTCAGCGGGGGGAACAATGAGCAGTTCTTC. As protein: CASSLSGGNNEQFF.

This clonotype rates as medium-sized. Little can be read into the size of this beta chain, an off-target read in a library designed for alpha chains. V usage is TRBV3-1 and J usage is TRBJ2-7; 9 bases match TRBD2. V was clipped by 4 bases and J by 4 bases; unmatched bases: 11. The CDR3 is 16 residues long. CDR1 LGHDT and CDR2 YNNKEL come from the germline V gene (reference sequence). DNA of the CDR3: TGTGCCAGCAGCCCCTTCGTGGTAGCGGGAGAATACGAGCAGTACTTC. Translating gives CASSPFVVAGEYEQYF.

In its sample, this clonotype is medium-sized. Within a library made for alpha chains, this beta chain is off target, and its count is uninformative. The V gene is TRBV15, the J gene TRBJ2-4, with a weak D call TRBD1 (7 bases). The germline V and J ends were trimmed by 3 bases and 4 bases, with 16 bases remaining between them. In germline, CDR1 is LNHNV, CDR2 YYDKDF (reference sequence). The CDR3 covers 16 residues. The CDR3 loop is CATSSRAGQIKNIQYF. For the CDR3, the DNA is TGTGCCACCAGCAGCCGTGCGGGACAGATAAAAAACATTCAGTACTTC.

In this sample, this clonotype turned up once. A much larger clone differs by one base, so this may be a read error. In a library made to pick up alpha chains, this beta chain is a stray read with a size that means little. The chain links TRBV7-2 to TRBJ2-7; tentative D call: TRBD1 (6 bases). The CDR3 length is 14 residues. The germline V gene encodes CDR1 SGHTA and CDR2 FQGNSA. The CDR3 loop is CAGSWGTSAYEQYF. CDR3 coding DNA: TGTGCCGGCAGCTGGGGGACATCCGCCTACGAGCAGTACTTC. The full variable domain, rest sourced from reference TRBV7-2 and TRBJ2-7, is GAGVSQSPSNKVTEKGKDVELRCDPISGHTALYWYRQSLGQGLEFLIYFQGNSAPDKSGLPSDRFSAERTGGSVSTLTIQRTQQEDSAVYLCAGSWGTSAYEQYFGPGTRLTVT.

This clonotype was seen at least ten times. This beta chain lies outside the target of a library built for alpha chains; its clone size means little. The chain joins TRBV9 to TRBJ2-7; TRBD2 aligns across 10 bases. The CDR3 runs 15 residues. V lost 3 bases, J lost 1 base, and 4 bases stayed unmatched. Germline loops: CDR1 SGDLS, CDR2 YYNGEE. CDR3 in amino acids: CASSEGLASSYEQYF. The CDR3 nucleotides are TGTGCCAGCAGCGAGGGACTAGCGTCGTCCTACGAGCAGTACTTC. Based on the CDR3 plus reference TRBV9 and TRBJ2-7, the full variable domain is DSGVTQTPKHLITATGQRVTLRCSPRSGDLSVYWYQQSLDQGLQFLIQYYNGEERAKGNILERFSAQQFPDLHSELNLSSLELGDSALYFCASSEGLASSYEQYFGPGTRLTVT.

By share, this clonotype counts as medium-sized. A library prepared for alpha chains yielded this beta chain as an off-target read; its size is of little meaning. The chain is built from TRBV7-6 and TRBJ1-4; possibly TRBD1 for D (5 bases). The CDR3 loop spans 17 amino acids. Germline V gene lookup returns CDR1 SGHVS and CDR2 FNYEAQ. V shed 1 base and J shed 7 bases, with 19 bases lying between them. The CDR3 region has the DNA TGTGCCAGCAGCTTAGAAATTTCCGGGCAGGGAGGTGAAAAACTGTTTTTT. Translation: CASSLEISGQGGEKLFF.

This clonotype was counted many times. Being off target in a library aimed at alpha chains, this beta chain has a size of little meaning. The rearrangement joins TRBV5-6 to TRBJ2-3; 8 bases align to TRBD2. Germline CDR1 SGHDT, CDR2 YYEEEE. The CDR3 is 14 amino acids. With 4 bases clipped from V and 4 bases from J, the junction kept 5 bases outside the gene matches. For the CDR3, the DNA is TGTGCCAGCAGCGCGCGGGAGGCCCCAGATACGCAGTATTTT. It yields the protein CASSAREAPDTQYF.

This clonotype was seen ten or more times. This beta chain is a stray read from a library made for alpha chains; its abundance is not meaningful. V gene TRBV4-3 combines with J gene TRBJ1-4; a possible D gene is TRBD1 (5 bases). Trimming took off 4 bases at V and 5 bases at J, with 17 bases between the two ends. The CDR3 is made up of 16 amino acids. CDR1 is LGHNA and CDR2 is YSLEER in the germline V gene. In nucleotides, the CDR3 is TGCGCCAGCAGCCGTACGCCCCCAGGGCCAAATGAAAAACTGTTTTTT. It yields the protein CASSRTPPGPNEKLFF.

This clonotype was detected many times. The library was prepared for alpha chains; this beta chain is a stray read, so its frequency means little. This rearrangement joins TRBV11-3 to TRBJ2-1; tentatively, D is TRBD2 (6 bases). V lost 1 base, J lost 10 bases, and 14 bases lay in between. Germline loops: CDR1 SGHNT, CDR2 YENEEA. The CDR3 loop spans 14 amino acids. This CDR3 is CASSLGSAGREQFF. The DNA for the CDR3 is TGTGCCAGCAGCTTAGGGTCGGCGGGACGAGAGCAGTTCTTC.

In its sample, this clonotype ranks as large. The library was designed around alpha chains, so this beta chain is a stray read whose abundance carries little weight. The chain combines TRBV5-6 with TRBJ2-7; 9 positions match TRBD1. V lost 0 bases, J lost 5 bases, and 6 bases stayed unmatched. Germline V gene lookup returns CDR1 SGHDT and CDR2 YYEEEE. The CDR3 is 15 amino acids. The CDR3 loop reads CASSLVQGASHEQYF. The CDR3 DNA sequence: TGTGCCAGCAGCTTGGTACAGGGGGCTTCCCACGAGCAGTACTTC.

By share, this clonotype ranks as medium-sized. The library was designed around alpha chains, so this beta chain is a stray read whose abundance carries little weight. The chain joins TRBV20-1 to TRBJ2-7, with D maybe TRBD1 (6 bases). This CDR3 region has 13 residues. Germline V gene sequence: CDR1 DFQATT, CDR2 SNEGSKA (reference sequence). With 8 bases removed from V and 4 bases from J, the gap between germline ends came to 18 bases. CDR3 residues: CSTQGLGSYEQYF. The CDR3 coding sequence is TGCAGTACCCAGGGGTTAGGAAGTTACGAGCAGTACTTC.

As regards this clonotype: This beta chain slipped into a library made for alpha chains as a stray read, so its size is not meaningful. V gene TRBV6-1 combines with J gene TRBJ2-7; unclear D gene. Germline CDR1 is MNHNS and CDR2 is SASEGT. The CDR3 is 12 amino acids. The V gene lost 4 bases and the J gene lost 0 bases, with 4 bases spanning the gap. CDR3 bases: TGTGCCAGCAGTGGGGACTCCTACGAGCAGTACTTC. Amino acids: CASSGDSYEQYF.

Concerning this clonotype itself: This beta chain is off target for a library built for alpha chains, so its abundance means little. V is TRBV28 and J is TRBJ1-2; D might be TRBD1 (6 bases). The CDR3 is 15 amino acids. Germline V CDR1 and CDR2: MDHEN, SYDVKM. The V and J ends lost 5 bases and 4 bases respectively, with 17 bases between them. CDR3 coding DNA: TGTGCCAGCAGTACCTACAGGGTAGATGGCTATGGCTACACCTTC. Its protein product is CASSTYRVDGYGYTF.

There are many counts of this clonotype. The size of this beta chain means little, since it is a stray read in a library made for alpha chains. The V call is TRBV6-6, the J call TRBJ1-5, with D tentatively TRBD1 (5 bases). Looked up from germline, CDR1 is MNHNY and CDR2 is SVGAGI (reference sequence). V gave up 7 bases and J gave up 6 bases, with 13 bases separating them. The CDR3 sequence is 13 residues long. Here the CDR3 reads CASTRGGGQPQHF. CDR3 coding DNA: TGTGCCAGCACCCGTGGGGGGGGTCAGCCCCAGCATTTT.

This clonotype is deemed medium-sized. In a library made to pick up alpha chains, this beta chain is a stray read with a size that means little. The chain has TRBV12-5 and TRBJ2-2, with TRBD1 identical over 8 bases. Germline CDR1 and CDR2: LGHNT and FRNRAP. With V trimmed by 3 bases and J by 6 bases, 6 bases remained unmatched. CDR3 length: 15 amino acids. The CDR3 spells CASGFRQGYAGELFF. In DNA form, the CDR3 reads TGTGCTAGTGGTTTTCGACAGGGGTATGCCGGGGAGCTGTTTTTT.

This clonotype is labeled medium-sized. A library prepared for alpha chains yielded this beta chain as an off-target read; its size is of little meaning. The rearrangement links TRBV18 to TRBJ2-5; no clear D. Trimming cost V 3 bases and J 1 base, with 0 bases left between them. CDR1 is KGHSH and CDR2 is LQKENI in the germline V gene. The CDR3 has 11 residues. The CDR3, as DNA: TGTGCCAGCTCACCCCAAGAGACCCAGTACTTC. This translates into CASSPQETQYF.

In this sample, this clonotype is medium-sized (0.01 to 0.1%). For a library built for alpha chains, this beta chain is a stray read; little rests on its size. The CDR3 DNA follows: TGTGCCAGCAGCCAAGAGCTAGCGGGAGAGTGGGACGAGACCCAGTACTTC. Protein sequence: CASSQELAGEWDETQYF. The rearrangement links TRBV4-2 to TRBJ2-5; TRBD2 agrees at 10 bases. CDR3 length: 17 residues. Unmatched junction bases numbered 9, after V lost 0 bases and J lost 5 bases. Germline loops: CDR1 LGHNA, CDR2 YNFKEQ.

About this clonotype itself: The library was prepared for alpha chains; this beta chain is a stray read, so its frequency means little. This chain links TRBV28 with TRBJ1-1; D unresolved. Germline CDR1 and CDR2: MDHEN and SYDVKM. This CDR3 contains 13 residues. Trimming stripped 1 base from V and 5 bases from J, with 8 bases between. CDR3: CASSLLGGTEAFF. The CDR3 bases are TGTGCCAGCAGTTTATTGGGAGGGACTGAAGCTTTCTTT.

In this sample, this clonotype turned up many times. This beta chain slipped into a library made for alpha chains as a stray read, so its size is not meaningful. The rearrangement joins TRBV20-1 to TRBJ2-7; TRBD2 might be the D (5 bases). Germline CDR1 is DFQATT and CDR2 is SNEGSKA (reference sequence). The germline V and J ends were trimmed by 6 bases and 3 bases, with 18 bases remaining between them. The CDR3 runs 14 residues. The CDR3 DNA follows: TGCAGTGCCCCAATCGGGAACATCCACTACGAGCAGTACTTC. It encodes CSAPIGNIHYEQYF.